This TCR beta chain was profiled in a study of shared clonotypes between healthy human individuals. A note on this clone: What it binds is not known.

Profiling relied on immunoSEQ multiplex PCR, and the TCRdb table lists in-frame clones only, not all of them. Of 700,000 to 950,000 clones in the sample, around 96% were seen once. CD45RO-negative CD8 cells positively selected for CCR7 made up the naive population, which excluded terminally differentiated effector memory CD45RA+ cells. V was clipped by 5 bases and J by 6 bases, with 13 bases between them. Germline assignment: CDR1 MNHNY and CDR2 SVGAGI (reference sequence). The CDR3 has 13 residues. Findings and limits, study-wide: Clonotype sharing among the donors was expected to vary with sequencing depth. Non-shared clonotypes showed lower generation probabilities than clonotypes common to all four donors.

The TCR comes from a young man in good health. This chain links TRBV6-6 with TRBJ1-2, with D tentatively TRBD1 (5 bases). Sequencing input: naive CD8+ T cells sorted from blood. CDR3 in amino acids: CASSGGTTDGYTF. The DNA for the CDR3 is TGTGCCAGCAGTGGAGGGACTACGGATGGCTACACCTTC.